In this sample, the clone carrying this T cell receptor beta chain turned up many times. CDR1 and CDR2 (germline): MNHNS, SASEGT. The CDR3 is made up of 15 amino acids. Trimming removed 6 bases from V and 6 bases from J; junction bases left unmatched: 11. Construction of the TCRbeta library involved unique molecular identifiers. TCRdb analysed the PCR reads with MiXCR anew, one entry per CDR3 protein. Among approximately 640,000 distinct CDR3 sequences listed, 16% were seen once. The data were taken from a study of T-cell reconstitution after alpha-beta-depleted transplantation in children. Sequenced here: PBMCs from the stem cell graft donor, sampled from the stem cell graft. The clonotype comes from a human donor who donated a stem cell graft to a child with acute myeloid leukemia. The gene calls are TRBV6-1 and TRBJ1-5; 7 bases align to TRBD1. CDR3 protein: CASSFGRGLRQPQHF. Written as DNA, the CDR3 is TGTGCCAGCAGCTTCGGAAGGGGGCTCCGTCAGCCCCAGCATTTT.